These 17 T cell receptor beta chains were sequenced from one sample in a study of radiotherapy plus CTLA-4 blockade in lung cancer. Assay used: immunoSEQ multiplex PCR; TCRdb lists only in-frame clones, some missing. The sample contains some 110,000 clones, 78% of which appear only once. The sequencing here drew on peripheral blood, taken from a patient treated with radiotherapy plus ipilimumab. The source is a human donor with non-small cell lung cancer who had a partial response to radiotherapy plus ipilimumab.

The rearrangement links TRBV6-5 to TRBJ1-5; no firm D call. V was clipped by 5 bases and J by 5 bases, with 13 bases between them. Per the germline V gene, CDR1 is MNHEY and CDR2 is SVGAGI. The CDR3 totals 14 residues. The CDR3 coding sequence is TGTGCCAGCAGTGACGGAGGATTCGATCAGCCCCAGCATTTT. Amino acid sequence: CASSDGGFDQPQHF.

This clone was found a few times. The chain links TRBV28 to TRBJ1-1; 7 bases map to TRBD1. Trimming at V came to 6 bases and at J to 0 bases, leaving 4 bases not matched to a gene. Germline V lookup: CDR1 MDHEN, CDR2 SYDVKM. CDR3 length equals 14 residues. CDR3 DNA sequence: TGTGCCAGCAGGGAGACAGGGCTGAACACTGAAGCTTTCTTT. Protein product: CASRETGLNTEAFF.

V gene TRBV6-5 combines with J gene TRBJ1-2, with D possibly matching TRBD1 (6 bases). Per germline, CDR1 MNHEY and CDR2 SVGAGI. The CDR3 runs to 14 residues. V shed 8 bases and J shed 3 bases, with 16 bases lying between them. The CDR3 bases are TGTGCCAGCTATCCCAGGGGCAGGGACTATGGCTACACCTTC. Protein sequence: CASYPRGRDYGYTF.

The CDR3 DNA reads as TGTGCCAGCAGTTTAAGTTCGGGGCAGCCCCAGCATTTT. Encoded protein: CASSLSSGQPQHF. The V and J genes are TRBV28 and TRBJ1-5, with D uncertain. Germline V gives CDR1 MDHEN, CDR2 SYDVKM. The V gene lost 2 bases and the J gene lost 7 bases, with 9 bases spanning the gap. The CDR3 spans 13 residues.

This chain uses TRBV7-8 with TRBJ1-3, with a possible D match to TRBD1 (6 bases). V was clipped by 2 bases and J by 7 bases, with 12 bases between them. Germline CDR1 and CDR2: SGHVS and FQNEAQ. This CDR3 spans 14 amino acids. CDR3 residues: CASSLTRGGNTIYF. CDR3 DNA sequence: TGTGCCAGCAGCTTAACCAGGGGTGGCAACACCATATATTTT.

The V gene is TRBV19, the J gene TRBJ2-3, with D unresolved. Germline V gene data show CDR1 as LNHDA and CDR2 as SQIVND (reference sequence). The ends were cut back, 5 bases at V and 5 bases at J, with 5 bases in the middle. This CDR3 comprises 11 residues. As DNA, the CDR3 is TGTGCCAGTAGTTCGGGAGATACGCAGTATTTT. Encoded protein: CASSSGDTQYF.

The V and J genes are TRBV2 and TRBJ1-4; D is perhaps TRBD1 (5 bases). CDR3 length: 15 residues. In germline, CDR1 is SNHLY, CDR2 FYNNEI. Trimming left V 3 bases short and J 8 bases short, with 16 bases between. CDR3 loop: CASSELETAGEKLFF. DNA for the CDR3: TGTGCCAGCAGTGAGTTGGAGACAGCCGGCGAAAAACTGTTTTTT.

CDR3 DNA sequence: TGTGCCAGCAGCCTGTGGGCGGGAGAGCAAGAGACCCAGTACTTC. This gives the protein CASSLWAGEQETQYF. The chain recombines TRBV7-2 with TRBJ2-5; 7 bases line up with TRBD2. The trim removed 5 bases at V and 2 bases at J, leaving 8 bases unmatched. The CDR3 extends over 15 amino acids. Per germline, CDR1 SGHTA and CDR2 FQGNSA.

This clone has only a few counts. This chain connects TRBV6-4 to TRBJ2-2; TRBD1 aligns across 7 bases. Unmatched junction bases numbered 2, after V lost 6 bases and J lost 10 bases. The V gene's germline CDR1 is MRHNA and CDR2 SNTAGT. The CDR3 totals 11 residues. CDR3 sequence: CASRQGVELFF. The CDR3 DNA sequence: TGTGCCAGCAGGCAGGGGGTGGAGCTGTTTTTT.

The V gene is TRBV7-6, the J gene TRBJ2-1; 8 bases are a match to TRBD2. Germline assignment: CDR1 SGHVS and CDR2 FNYEAQ. Trimming took 5 bases from V and 5 from J; bases not matched to a gene: 8. The CDR3 has 15 residues. This CDR3 is CASSHPAGAHNEQFF. In DNA, the CDR3 is TGTGCCAGCAGCCATCCAGCGGGAGCCCACAATGAGCAGTTCTTC.

The chain recombines TRBV5-1 with TRBJ2-1, with D unresolved. The germline CDR1 and CDR2 sequences are SGHRS and YFSETQ. This CDR3 has 12 residues. With 0 bases removed from V and 8 bases from J, the gap between germline ends came to 6 bases. CDR3: CASSLVRDEQFF. Written as DNA, the CDR3 is TGCGCCAGCAGCTTGGTACGGGATGAGCAGTTCTTC.

The rearrangement links TRBV30 to TRBJ2-5; tentatively, D is TRBD2 (6 bases). The V gene lost 1 base and the J gene lost 14 bases, with 17 bases spanning the gap. Per the germline V gene, CDR1 is GTSNPN and CDR2 is SVGIG (reference sequence). The CDR3 covers 12 residues. The CDR3 nucleotides read TGTGCCTGGAGTGAAGTTCGGGACTCGCAATACTTC. Its protein product is CAWSEVRDSQYF.

The chain uses TRBV18 and TRBJ1-1, with unresolved D. Germline lookup yields CDR1 KGHSH and CDR2 LQKENI. The CDR3 consists of 15 residues. V lost 3 bases, J lost 7 bases, and 18 bases lay in between. The CDR3 reads CASSPSGDTQSEAFF. The CDR3 nucleotides are TGTGCCAGCTCACCCTCAGGCGACACCCAGAGTGAAGCTTTCTTT.

The chain joins TRBV5-1 to TRBJ2-7, with a tentative D call TRBD1 (6 bases). CDR1 is SGHRS and CDR2 is YFSETQ in the germline V gene. The V end was cut by 0 bases, the J end by 4 bases, with 11 bases between. The CDR3 contains 14 residues. CDR3 region: CASSLAGAQYEQYF. The CDR3 DNA sequence: TGCGCCAGCAGCTTGGCAGGGGCCCAATACGAGCAGTACTTC.

Turning to this clone: Its ends do not fully match the called genes, so a read error is possible. The chain combines TRBV7-6 with TRBJ2-7, with 9 positions matching TRBD1. The CDR3 is made up of 13 amino acids. Germline V gives CDR1 SGHVS, CDR2 FNYEAQ. The chain's CDR3 is CAGSLADRGEQYF. In DNA, the CDR3 is TGTGCCGGCAGCTTAGCGGACAGGGGCGAGCAGTACTTC.

The chain carries TRBV5-1 and TRBJ2-1; D is unclear. Germline V gene lookup returns CDR1 SGHRS and CDR2 YFSETQ. The CDR3 length is 14 residues. V was pared by 4 bases and J by 1 base, with 9 bases between. This CDR3 is CASSAVGSYNEQFF. The CDR3, as DNA: TGCGCCAGCAGCGCGGTGGGTTCCTACAATGAGCAGTTCTTC. Complete variable domain (other parts from reference TRBV5-1 and TRBJ2-1): KAGVTQTPRYLIKTRGQQVTLSCSPISGHRSVSWYQQTPGQGLQFLFEYFSETQRNKGNFPGRFSGRQFSNSRSEMNVSTLELGDSALYLCASSAVGSYNEQFFGPGTRLTVL.

The V call is TRBV5-6, the J call TRBJ1-3; D uncertain. The CDR3 length is 14 residues. The germline gives CDR1 SGHDT, CDR2 YYEEEE. V lost 0 bases and J 0 bases, leaving 4 bases between the germline ends. CDR3 DNA: TGTGCCAGCAGCTTGGGAGGCTCTGGAAACACCATATATTTT. Residues: CASSLGGSGNTIYF.